This T cell receptor beta chain was captured by sequencing in a study of Tregs in tolerant kidney transplant recipients (dated by TCRdb to about 2019). As for the study more broadly: The transplants used related donors along with nonmyeloablative bone marrow transplantation, and in the human trials mixed chimerism was transient. Before combined kidney and bone marrow transplantation, this study identified donor-specific regulatory T cells using TCRbeta sequencing and then followed those same cells after transplant.

The paper's findings and limits, for the study overall: Biological reproducibility was not examined directly, but technical replication error appeared to be minimal. Because only a small number of patients were included, the study had limitations, and the results will need to be validated in larger populations as well as under other immunosuppression protocols. PCR primers changed over time for some patients, so nucleotide-level comparison across those patients' samples was not possible. The most biologically relevant and donor-specific TCRbeta repertoire appeared to be identified by expanding Tregs with activated donor B cells. In tolerant patients, the expansion of donor-specific Tregs was greater than global Treg expansion, suggesting that the expansion was antigen-driven rather than nonspecific.

Genomic DNA was extracted from sorted cells with the QIAGEN DNeasy Blood and Tissue Kit for TCRbeta CDR3 sequencing. High-throughput TCRbeta CDR3 sequencing, including PCR amplification with bias correction and internal controls, was performed commercially through immunoSEQ. Per the authors' processing: Unique productive TCRbeta sequences were defined by CDR3 nucleotide sequence when primers matched and otherwise by CDR3 amino acid sequence together with Vbeta and Jbeta genes. To correct for sorting error, sequences found in more than one sorted population at a frequency ratio of 2:1 or less were discarded, and the remaining shared sequences were assigned to the population with the higher frequency. Sequences were defined as donor-reactive when expanded at least 5-fold in CFSE-low cells versus unstimulated cells and present at a frequency of at least 0.01% in CFSE-low cells. Jensen-Shannon divergence calculated on the top 100 TCRbeta sequences ranked by frequency was used to measure repertoire divergence. When a sample had multiple sequencing runs, each run was corrected for sorting error separately and the runs were then pooled. The table was pulled from immuneACCESS by TCRdb, which kept in-frame rearrangements only. Such tables lose some clones; where checked, under half of the loss comes from unresolved V genes, and the rest has no known cause. That table furnishes V, J and clone size, whereas the DNA furnished D and trimming. The sample table lists about 69,000 clones, roughly 91% of them with a count of one. The ten largest make up around 0.42% of the sample.

This sample's time point label indicates: blood sample drawn before combined kidney and bone marrow transplant. Thawed PBMCs were FACS-sorted into unstimulated Tregs (CD4+CD25+CD127-), CD4+ non-Tregs (CD4+CD25-), CD4 cells and CD8 cells. The patients were a few recipients of combined kidney and bone marrow transplants from the ITN036ST trial, and samples were available only from these trial subjects. Healthy control blood was processed by Ficoll density gradient to PBMCs and cryopreserved; patient PBMCs were collected before and after transplant. Note on this clone: Its specific antigen is unknown. No base-level quality is on record; no much larger clone is a single base apart.

A distance of 22 bases separates the germline ends of V and J, which lose 0 bases and 2 bases respectively. Reading from cysteine to phenylalanine, the CDR3 counts 19 amino acids. Only CDR3 DNA remains: 57 bases, in frame from the first base. Reading the germline V gene gives CDR1 LGHNA and CDR2 YSLEER. This receptor chain uses TRBV4-3 and TRBJ1-1, with TRBD1 perhaps the D gene, on 5 matching bases. The clonotype comes from a human donor who received a combined kidney and bone marrow transplant. This material consisted of CD4+ T cells from blood, taken before the transplant. The DNA is TGCGCCAGCAGCCAAGAGGTAGGAGGGGTCGGACTCCAAAACACTGAAGCTTTCTTT. It is translated as CASSQEVGGVGLQNTEAFF.